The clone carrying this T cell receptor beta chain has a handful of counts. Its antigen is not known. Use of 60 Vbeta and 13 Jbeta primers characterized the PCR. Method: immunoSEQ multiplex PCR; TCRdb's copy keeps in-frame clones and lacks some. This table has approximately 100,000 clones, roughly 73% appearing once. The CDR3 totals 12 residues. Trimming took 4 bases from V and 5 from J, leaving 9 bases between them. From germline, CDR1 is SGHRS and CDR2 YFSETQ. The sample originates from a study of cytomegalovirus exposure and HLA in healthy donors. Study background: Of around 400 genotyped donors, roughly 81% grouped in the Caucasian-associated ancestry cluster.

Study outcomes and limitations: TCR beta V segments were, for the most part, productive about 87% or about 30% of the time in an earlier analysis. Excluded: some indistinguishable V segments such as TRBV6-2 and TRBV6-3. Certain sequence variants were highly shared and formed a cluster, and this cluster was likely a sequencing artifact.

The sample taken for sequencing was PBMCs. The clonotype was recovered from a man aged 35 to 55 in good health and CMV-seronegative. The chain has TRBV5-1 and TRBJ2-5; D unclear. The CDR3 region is CASSDTLETQYF. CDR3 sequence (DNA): TGCGCCAGCAGCGATACATTGGAGACCCAGTACTTC.